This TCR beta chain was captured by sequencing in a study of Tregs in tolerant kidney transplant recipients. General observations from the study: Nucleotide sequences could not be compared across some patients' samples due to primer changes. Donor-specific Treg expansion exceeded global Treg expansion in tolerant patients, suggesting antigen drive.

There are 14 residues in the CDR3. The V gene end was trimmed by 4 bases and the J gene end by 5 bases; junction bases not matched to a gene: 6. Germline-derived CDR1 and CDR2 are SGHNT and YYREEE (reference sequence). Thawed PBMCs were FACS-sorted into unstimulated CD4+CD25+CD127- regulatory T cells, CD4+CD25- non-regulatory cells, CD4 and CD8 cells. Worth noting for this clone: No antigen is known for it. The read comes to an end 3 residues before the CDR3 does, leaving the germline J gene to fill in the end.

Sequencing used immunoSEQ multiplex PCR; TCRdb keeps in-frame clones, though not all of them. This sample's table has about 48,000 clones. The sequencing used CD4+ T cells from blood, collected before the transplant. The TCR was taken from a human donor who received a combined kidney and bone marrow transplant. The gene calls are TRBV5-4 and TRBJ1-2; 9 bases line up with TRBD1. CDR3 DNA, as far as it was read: TGTGCCAGCAGCCAAGGACAGGGGCGGTATGGC. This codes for CASSQGQGRYG. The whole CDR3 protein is CASSQGQGRYGYTF.